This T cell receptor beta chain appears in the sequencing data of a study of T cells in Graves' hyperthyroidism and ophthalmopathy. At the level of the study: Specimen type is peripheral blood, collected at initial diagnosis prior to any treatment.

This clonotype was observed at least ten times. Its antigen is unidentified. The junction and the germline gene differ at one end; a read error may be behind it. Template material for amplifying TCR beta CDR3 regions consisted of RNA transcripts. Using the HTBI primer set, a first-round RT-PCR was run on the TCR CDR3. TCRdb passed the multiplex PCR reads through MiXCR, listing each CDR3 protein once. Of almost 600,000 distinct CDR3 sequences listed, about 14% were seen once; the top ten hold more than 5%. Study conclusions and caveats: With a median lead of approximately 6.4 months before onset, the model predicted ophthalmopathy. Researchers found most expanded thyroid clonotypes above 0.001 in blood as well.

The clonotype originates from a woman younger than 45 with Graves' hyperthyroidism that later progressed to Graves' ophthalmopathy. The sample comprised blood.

CDR3 amino acids: CAISIGTGANSPLHF. The CDR3 nucleotides are TGTGCCATCAGTATCGGGACAGGGGCAAATTCGCCCCTCCACTTT. V gene TRBV10-3 combines with J gene TRBJ1-6, with 10 bases lining up with TRBD1. Germline CDR1 ENHRY, CDR2 SYGVKD. This CDR3 is built from 15 residues.